A selection of T cell receptor beta chains follows, all from one sample in a study of CD8+CD57+ T cells in acquired aplastic anemia. TCRdb passed the reads through MiXCR, listing each CDR3 protein once. The repertoire holds roughly 61,000 distinct CDR3 sequences, with around 57% as singletons. The source material was sorted CD4+, CD8+, or CD8+CD57+ T cells (not recorded which) from PBMCs. The receptors originated from a human donor with aplastic anemia. Each CDR3 is given with its conserved first and last residue. The D gene is left open where the match is weak. Size values are once, few and many counts, or a class for expanded clones, and some rows have none.

j_call	v_call	d_call	clone_size	cdr3_nt	cdr3_aa
TRBJ2-1	TRBV29-1	-	-	TGCAGCGTTGAATATAGAGGGGGAGACCCAGTATGGTCGGACAATGAGCAGTTCTTC	CSVEYRGGDPVWSDNEQFF
TRBJ1-1	TRBV19	-	-	TGTGCCGCTGGACACCCGAACACTGAAGCTTTCTTT	CAAGHPNTEAFF
TRBJ1-4	TRBV4-3	TRBD1	-	TGCGCCAGCAGCTCCCGGACAGGGCGGGGTGGAAAACTGTTTTTT	CASSSRTGRGGKLFF
TRBJ1-1	TRBV20-1	TRBD1	-	TGCAGTGCTAGGATTTTGGGCTGGGACAGGGGAACTGAAGCTTTCTTT	CSARILGWDRGTEAFF
TRBJ2-1	TRBV27	-	many	TGTGCCAGCAGTAGAACGACAGACAATGAGCAGTTCTTC	CASSRTTDNEQFF
TRBJ1-4	TRBV9	-	many	TGTGCCAGCAGCGTAGGAGGCGGGGGTCCGAATGAAAAACTGTTTTTT	CASSVGGGGPNEKLFF
TRBJ2-1	TRBV9	TRBD2	-	TGTGCCAGCAGCGAGACTAGCGGGGGGCTGAGTGAGCAGTTCTTC	CASSETSGGLSEQFF
TRBJ1-1	TRBV5-1	-	-	TGCGCCAGCAGCTTGTCCGGGGAAACTGAAGCTTTCTTT	CASSLSGETEAFF
TRBJ1-2	TRBV11-2	TRBD1	many	TGTGCCAGCAGCTTAGATCAAAGGGGGCGCGTAAGTGGCTACACCTTC	CASSLDQRGRVSGYTF
TRBJ2-7	TRBV11-2	-	-	TGTGCCAGCAGAACAAGGGTTCCCGAGCAGTACTTC	CASRTRVPEQYF
TRBJ1-1	TRBV10-2	-	-	TGCGCCAGCAGTGAGTTCAACACTGAAGCTTTCTTT	CASSEFNTEAFF
TRBJ1-2	TRBV7-2	-	-	TGTGCCAGCAGCTTATCAGGGTCTAACTATGGCTACACCTTC	CASSLSGSNYGYTF
TRBJ1-2	TRBV6-1	-	many	TGTGCCAGCAGTCCAAAGGACGGCATCTATGGCTACACCTTC	CASSPKDGIYGYTF
TRBJ1-5	TRBV12-3/TRBV12-4	-	-	TGTGCCAGCACGGGGGGGTATAGCAATCAGCCCCAGCATTTT	CASTGGYSNQPQHF
TRBJ1-1	TRBV27	-	once	TGTGCCAGCAGTTTAGCGACAACGAACACTGAAGCTTTCTTT	CASSLATTNTEAFF
TRBJ1-2	TRBV7-9	-	many	TGTGCCAGCTTGAGGAGCCAGGGGTTTGGCTACACCTTC	CASLRSQGFGYTF
TRBJ1-2	TRBV6-1	-	-	TGTGCCAGCAGACGGACGGTCGATGGCTACACCTTC	CASRRTVDGYTF
TRBJ1-6	TRBV2	-	-	TGTGCCAGCGTCGGTGGGCGAGAATCACCCCTCCACTTT	CASVGGRESPLHF
TRBJ2-7	TRBV2	-	-	TGTGCCAGCAGGGAGGAGGACAGCACCTACGAGCAGTACTTC	CASREEDSTYEQYF
TRBJ2-3	TRBV19	-	-	TGTGCCAGTAGAGGCAGCACAGATACGCAGTATTTT	CASRGSTDTQYF